This T cell receptor beta chain came from a study of beta chain features in type 1 diabetes. The germline V gene encodes CDR1 SGHDT and CDR2 YYEEEE. V gave up 4 bases and J gave up 6 bases, with 11 bases separating them. The CDR3 is 12 amino acids. This clone was detected a few times. Its antigen is undetermined. Sequencing targeted expressed TCRB transcripts, as all isolated RNA had been reverse transcribed. Generated by immunoSEQ multiplex PCR, the TCRdb table keeps only in-frame clones and is missing some. The sample includes about 620,000 clones, 15% to 17% of them seen just once. Study findings and constraints: Relative to healthy donors, patients appeared to have naive, central memory and Treg TCRB repertoires that were more similar.

This sequence joins TRBV5-6 and TRBJ2-7; D gene unclear. The sequence was collected from a man between 18 and 29 years old in good health. Sample: naive CD4+ T cells from blood. This chain's CDR3 is CASSREPVEQYF. DNA for the CDR3: TGTGCCAGCAGCCGAGAGCCCGTCGAGCAGTACTTC.